These 24 T cell receptor beta chains were sequenced from one sample in a study of shared clonotypes between healthy human individuals. Produced via immunoSEQ multiplex PCR; TCRdb's table is partial and in-frame only. The table has 2 million to 3 million clones, more than 85% seen once. The sample comprised naive CD4+ T cells from PBMCs. Subset specified: CD45RA+ positively selected. These TCRs come from a man younger than 35 in good health. Some clones in this sample may be carry-over from other donors' samples.

CDR3 in amino acids: CASRWGTGSNQPQHF. As DNA, the CDR3 is TGTGCCAGCAGATGGGGGACAGGGTCCAATCAGCCCCAGCATTTT. The chain has TRBV28 and TRBJ1-5; 9 bases agree with TRBD1. V was pared by 6 bases and J by 3 bases, with 6 bases of the junction left unmatched. Germline CDR1 reads MDHEN; CDR2 reads SYDVKM. The CDR3 contains 15 residues.

The rearrangement uses TRBV5-1 and TRBJ2-1; 9 bases line up with TRBD1. Germline V gene data show CDR1 as SGHRS and CDR2 as YFSETQ. V shed 0 bases, J shed 7 bases, and the junction held 5 bases outside the gene matches. The CDR3 sequence is 15 residues long. DNA of the CDR3: TGCGCCAGCAGCTTGGTCAGGGACAGGGTGAATGAGCAGTTCTTC. It translates to CASSLVRDRVNEQFF.

The chain joins TRBV6-5 to TRBJ1-1, with 7 nucleotides matching TRBD1. The V and J ends lost 0 bases and 7 bases, in that order; junction bases with no gene match: 8. Germline loops: CDR1 MNHEY, CDR2 SVGAGI. There are 15 residues in the CDR3. The CDR3: CASSYSGGKSGEAFF. For the CDR3, the DNA is TGTGCCAGCAGTTACTCAGGGGGCAAGAGTGGTGAAGCTTTCTTT.

CDR3 DNA sequence: TGTGCCAGCAGCTCCCCCAGGGTCGGTGGCGAGCAGTACTTC. This codes for CASSSPRVGGEQYF. V and J are TRBV5-4 and TRBJ2-7; tentatively, D is TRBD1 (5 bases). This CDR3 spans 14 amino acids. V lost 3 bases, J lost 6 bases, and 16 bases lay in between. Germline lookup yields CDR1 SGHNT and CDR2 YYREEE (reference sequence).

This clone appeared a few times. The rearrangement joins TRBV6-5 to TRBJ1-4; D remains unclear. This CDR3 spans 16 amino acids. Germline CDR1 is MNHEY and CDR2 is SVGAGI. Trimming took 0 bases from V and 2 from J, leaving 10 bases between them. The CDR3 coding sequence is TGTGCCAGCAGTTACTCGCGCCTGGGGACTAATGAAAAACTGTTTTTT. Amino acids: CASSYSRLGTNEKLFF.

This chain joins TRBV5-1 and TRBJ2-5; 8 nucleotides line up with TRBD1. Trimming removed 2 bases from V and 2 bases from J; junction bases left unmatched: 8. The CDR3 totals 16 residues. Germline V gives CDR1 SGHRS, CDR2 YFSETQ. The DNA of the CDR3 is TGCGCCAGCAGCTTCAGGGACAGGTCCGCTCAAGAGACCCAGTACTTC. Translating it yields CASSFRDRSAQETQYF.

The chain employs TRBV7-2 and TRBJ2-3; D gene uncertain. Germline assignment: CDR1 SGHTA and CDR2 FQGNSA. The CDR3 runs 11 residues. V was shortened by 4 bases and J by 10 bases, with 9 bases between the two germline ends. The CDR3 spells CASSSSPPQYF. The DNA of the CDR3 is TGTGCCAGCAGCTCGTCTCCACCGCAGTATTTT. Full variable domain (outside the CDR3, taken from reference TRBV7-2 and TRBJ2-3): GAGVSQSPSNKVTEKGKDVELRCDPISGHTALYWYRQSLGQGLEFLIYFQGNSAPDKSGLPSDRFSAERTGGSVSTLTIQRTQQEDSAVYLCASSSSPPQYFGPGTRLTVL.

The V gene is TRBV4-1, the J gene TRBJ2-2; possibly TRBD1 or TRBD2 for D (5 bases each). This CDR3 has 15 amino acids. Germline lookup yields CDR1 MGHRA and CDR2 YSYEKL. V shed 0 bases and J shed 3 bases, with 8 bases lying between them. In DNA, the CDR3 is TGCGCCAGCAGCCAAGATATGGGGGACACCGGGGAGCTGTTTTTT. This gives the protein CASSQDMGDTGELFF.

The chain employs TRBV2 and TRBJ2-7; 8 bases fit TRBD1. The CDR3 runs to 15 residues. V lost 4 bases to trimming and J lost 6 bases; unmatched junction nucleotides: 11. The germline gives CDR1 SNHLY, CDR2 FYNNEI. The chain's CDR3 is CASSVGRQGFSEQYF. The CDR3 coding sequence is TGTGCCAGCAGTGTGGGGAGACAGGGGTTCAGCGAGCAGTACTTC.

The chain employs TRBV6-5 and TRBJ1-1; 7 nucleotides agree with TRBD1. CDR1 MNHEY and CDR2 SVGAGI come from the germline V gene. The CDR3 consists of 14 residues. The V segment lost 5 bases and the J segment 1 base; nucleotides outside the gene matches: 4. The CDR3 nucleotides are TGTGCCAGCAGTATTGGACAGGAGAACACTGAAGCTTTCTTT. Amino acid sequence: CASSIGQENTEAFF.

The J gene is TRBJ1-1, the V gene TRBV5-6; D remains unclear. The germline CDR1 and CDR2 sequences are SGHDT and YYEEEE. The CDR3 runs to 14 residues. Trimming removed 2 bases at V and 2 bases at J, with 10 bases between. Written as DNA, the CDR3 is TGTGCCAGCAGCTTCGCGCCAACAAACACTGAAGCTTTCTTT. Translated, it gives CASSFAPTNTEAFF.

This chain joins TRBV28 and TRBJ2-1; tentatively, D is TRBD1 (5 bases). V lost 7 bases and J 4 bases, leaving 11 bases between the germline ends. The CDR3 has 13 amino acids. From germline, CDR1 is MDHEN and CDR2 SYDVKM. The CDR3 DNA follows: TGTGCCAGCACCACTGGGGCTTACAATGAGCAGTTCTTC. Encoded protein: CASTTGAYNEQFF. The complete variable domain, with remaining parts taken from reference TRBV28 and TRBJ2-1, reads DVKVTQSSRYLVKRTGEKVFLECVQDMDHENMFWYRQDPGLGLRLIYFSYDVKMKEKGDIPEGYSVSREKKERFSLILESASTNQTSMYLCASTTGAYNEQFFGPGTRLTVL.

The chain has TRBV11-2 and TRBJ2-7, with TRBD2 matching over 10 bases. CDR1 SGHAT and CDR2 FQNNGV come from the germline V gene. With V trimmed by 4 bases and J by 2 bases, 5 bases remained unmatched. The CDR3 is 15 residues long. In DNA, the CDR3 is TGTGCCAGCAGCTCCCTAGCGGGAGCGACCTACGAGCAGTACTTC. This sequence encodes CASSSLAGATYEQYF.

Notes on this clone: Other DNA sequences in the same sample also yield this CDR3. This rearrangement joins TRBV2 to TRBJ1-3, with D perhaps matching TRBD1 (5 bases). The CDR3 runs to 15 residues. Germline CDR1 reads SNHLY; CDR2 reads FYNNEI. V was trimmed by 6 bases and J by 0 bases, leaving 12 bases between them. CDR3 amino acids: CASRRGDSSGNTIYF. The CDR3 DNA is TGTGCCAGCAGGCGGGGAGACAGCTCTGGAAACACCATATATTTT.

The chain couples TRBV7-9 to TRBJ1-2; 9 positions match TRBD1. The CDR3 is 15 residues long. Germline assignment: CDR1 SEHNR and CDR2 FQNEAQ (reference sequence). Germline trimming cut 0 bases from V and 7 bases from J; bases unmatched to any gene: 6. The CDR3 sequence: CASSLAATGGSGYTF. For the CDR3, the DNA is TGTGCCAGCAGCTTAGCGGCGACAGGGGGTTCTGGCTACACCTTC.

In this sample, this clone turned up a few times. Other DNA sequences in the sample encode the same CDR3. V is TRBV11-3 and J is TRBJ2-7, with unresolved D. CDR3 length: 14 amino acids. V was cut by 1 base and J by 0 bases, with 7 bases left in between. Germline CDR1 is SGHNT and CDR2 is YENEEA. The CDR3 protein is CASSLGGTSYEQYF. As DNA, the CDR3 is TGTGCCAGCAGCTTAGGTGGCACCTCCTACGAGCAGTACTTC.

The gene calls are TRBV28 and TRBJ1-2; no clear D. The CDR3 extends over 17 amino acids. The germline V gene has CDR1 MDHEN and CDR2 SYDVKM. Deletions cut 4 bases from V and 1 base from J, with 19 bases between. This CDR3 reads CASSSTDPARSNYGYTF. CDR3 nucleotide sequence: TGTGCCAGCAGTTCAACAGATCCCGCTCGGAGTAACTATGGCTACACCTTC.

This chain uses TRBV6-1 with TRBJ2-1, with D perhaps matching TRBD2 (6 bases). The CDR3 has 15 amino acids. The V gene lost 3 bases and the J gene lost 5 bases, with 14 bases spanning the gap. CDR1 MNHNS and CDR2 SASEGT come from the germline V gene. The CDR3 sequence is CASSEVGEANNEQFF. The DNA for the CDR3 is TGTGCCAGCAGTGAGGTGGGGGAGGCGAACAATGAGCAGTTCTTC.

Of note for this clone: The sample carries other DNA sequences with the same CDR3. The chain is built from TRBV27 and TRBJ2-2, with D possibly matching TRBD1 (5 bases). V lost 0 bases and J lost 6, with 5 bases in between. The CDR3 sequence is 13 residues long. Germline V gives CDR1 MNHEY, CDR2 SMNVEV (reference sequence). The CDR3 spells CASSLSGAGELFF. CDR3 coding DNA: TGTGCCAGCAGTTTATCAGGGGCCGGGGAGCTGTTTTTT.

The rearrangement uses TRBV7-9 and TRBJ1-2, with 7 bases aligning to TRBD1. This CDR3 is built from 14 residues. CDR1 SEHNR and CDR2 FQNEAQ come from the germline V gene (reference sequence). Trimming cost V 3 bases and J 3 bases; bases outside gene matches: 4. CDR3: CASSLLGTDYGYTF. The CDR3 DNA reads TGTGCCAGCAGCTTGCTTGGGACAGACTATGGCTACACCTTC.

J is TRBJ2-7 and V is TRBV7-8; a weak D match, TRBD2 (5 bases). Trimming left V 1 base short and J 5 bases short, with 12 bases between. Germline values: CDR1 SGHVS, CDR2 FQNEAQ. This CDR3 has 14 amino acids. CDR3 nucleotides: TGTGCCAGCAGCTTAGGGGTAGCGAGAGACGAGCAGTACTTC. Its protein product is CASSLGVARDEQYF.

J is TRBJ2-5 and V is TRBV6-1; D is uncertain. V was shortened by 6 bases and J by 4 bases, with 9 bases between the two germline ends. The CDR3 has 12 residues. The germline CDR1 and CDR2 sequences are MNHNS and SASEGT. The CDR3 protein is CASSPGRETQYF. CDR3 nucleotide sequence: TGTGCCAGCAGCCCCGGGCGAGAGACCCAGTACTTC.

The chain employs TRBV6-5 and TRBJ1-1; D call uncertain. V was clipped by 9 bases and J by 1 base, with 12 bases between them. The CDR3 totals 13 residues. Looked up from germline, CDR1 is MNHEY and CDR2 is SVGAGI. The chain's CDR3 is CASGRGENTEAFF. In nucleotides, the CDR3 is TGTGCCAGTGGACGAGGAGAGAACACTGAAGCTTTCTTT.

The chain employs TRBV5-5 and TRBJ1-1; D is unclear. There are 14 residues in the CDR3. The V gene's germline CDR1 is SGHKS and CDR2 YYEKEE (reference sequence). V lost 6 bases to trimming and J lost 1 base, with 13 bases between them. CDR3 nucleotide sequence: TGTGCCAGCATAGGGCCGCCAAGGAACACTGAAGCTTTCTTT. Translating gives CASIGPPRNTEAFF.